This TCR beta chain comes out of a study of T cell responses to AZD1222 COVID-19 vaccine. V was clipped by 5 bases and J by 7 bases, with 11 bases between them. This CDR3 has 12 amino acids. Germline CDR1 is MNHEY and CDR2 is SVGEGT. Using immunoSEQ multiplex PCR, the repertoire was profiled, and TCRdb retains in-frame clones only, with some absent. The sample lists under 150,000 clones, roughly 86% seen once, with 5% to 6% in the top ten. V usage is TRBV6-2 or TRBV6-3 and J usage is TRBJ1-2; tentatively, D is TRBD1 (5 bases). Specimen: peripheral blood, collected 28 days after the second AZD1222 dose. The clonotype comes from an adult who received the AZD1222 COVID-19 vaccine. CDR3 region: CASSIKGFGYTF. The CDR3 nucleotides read TGTGCCAGCAGTATAAAGGGGTTTGGCTACACCTTC.